One sample yielded the 9 T cell receptor beta chains listed below, sequenced in a study of T-cell reconstitution after alpha-beta-depleted transplantation in children. For TCRbeta, the library was prepared with unique molecular identifiers. TCRdb used MiXCR to reprocess the PCR reads, holding one entry per CDR3 protein. The data show a few hundred thousand distinct CDR3 sequences, roughly 27% seen once. The material sequenced was PBMCs, taken before TCRalphabeta/CD19-depleted stem cell transplant. These receptors originate from a boy in the first two years of life with Wiskott-Aldrich syndrome, due to receive a stem cell transplant.

The chain employs TRBV20-1 and TRBJ1-1; no reliable D call. The V gene's germline CDR1 is DFQATT and CDR2 SNEGSKA (reference sequence). Trimming took off 6 bases at V and 0 bases at J, with 11 bases between the two ends. The CDR3 contains 13 residues. The CDR3 is CSASGDLNTEAFF. The CDR3 DNA is TGCAGTGCAAGCGGGGATCTGAACACTGAAGCTTTCTTT.

This clonotype has only a few counts. The rearrangement uses TRBV5-1 and TRBJ2-7, with D possibly matching TRBD2 (6 bases). Trimming left V 2 bases short and J 1 base short, with 13 bases between. Germline CDR1 and CDR2: SGHRS and YFSETQ. The CDR3 covers 15 residues. CDR3 protein: CASSFLAVPSYEQYF. In DNA, the CDR3 is TGCGCCAGCAGCTTCTTAGCGGTTCCGTCCTACGAGCAGTACTTC. The full variable domain, in which reference TRBV5-1 and TRBJ2-7 provide the parts outside the CDR3, is KAGVTQTPRYLIKTRGQQVTLSCSPISGHRSVSWYQQTPGQGLQFLFEYFSETQRNKGNFPGRFSGRQFSNSRSEMNVSTLELGDSALYLCASSFLAVPSYEQYFGPGTRLTVT.

In this sample, this clonotype turned up a few times. The gene calls are TRBV5-1 and TRBJ2-3; 11 bases line up with TRBD2. The CDR3 consists of 15 residues. CDR1 and CDR2 (germline): SGHRS, YFSETQ. With 3 bases clipped from V and 7 bases from J, the junction kept 7 bases outside the gene matches. The CDR3 DNA follows: TGCGCCAGCAGCTCAACCGGGACTAGCGGTAATACGCAGTATTTT. Amino acids: CASSSTGTSGNTQYF.

J is TRBJ2-4 and V is TRBV10-2; perhaps TRBD1 as D (6 bases). This CDR3 has 15 amino acids. Between the trimmed V and J ends, which lost 5 bases and 1 base, there was a span of 12 bases. The V gene's germline CDR1 is WSHSY and CDR2 SAAADI. CDR3 loop: CASSPIDRAKNIQYF. In DNA, the CDR3 is TGCGCCAGCAGTCCCATCGACAGGGCCAAAAACATTCAGTACTTC.

Regarding this clonotype: The limits of the CDR3 on the DNA are not certain, so only TCRdb's listed CDR3 is given. This sequence joins TRBV20-1 and TRBJ1-2; TRBD1 was called by the table and not checked on the DNA. Germline V gives CDR1 DFQATT, CDR2 SNEGSKA (reference sequence). The CDR3 spans 16 residues, counting both ends. CDR3 residues: CSAEPVGSGPNYGCTF.

This clonotype has more than one count but fewer than ten. This rearrangement joins TRBV24-1 to TRBJ2-4, with D perhaps being TRBD1 or TRBD2 (7 bases each). With 0 bases removed from V and 8 bases from J, the gap between germline ends came to 28 bases. This CDR3 is 20 amino acids long. CDR1 KGHDR and CDR2 SFDVKD come from the germline V gene. CDR3 coding DNA: TGTGCCACCAGTGATTTGCTAGCGACAGGGCAAGGACCAAGCGGGGACATTCAGTACTTC. Amino acids: CATSDLLATGQGPSGDIQYF.

The CDR3 loop is CASSRGRESGELFF. In DNA form, the CDR3 reads TGTGCCAGCAGCAGGGGGAGGGAGAGCGGGGAGCTGTTTTTT. The gene calls are TRBV11-2 and TRBJ2-2, with D maybe TRBD2 (7 bases). Germline lookup yields CDR1 SGHAT and CDR2 FQNNGV. This CDR3 is built from 14 residues. V lost 5 bases and J 7 bases, leaving 14 bases between the germline ends.

The J gene is TRBJ2-6, the V gene TRBV11-1; the match to TRBD2 covers 14 bases. Germline V CDR1 and CDR2: SGHAT, FQDESV (reference sequence). After removal of 2 bases from V and 1 base from J, the junction contained 1 base not matched to a gene. The CDR3 contains 18 residues. CDR3 in DNA: TGTGCCAGCAGCTTAAGGACTAGCGGGAGGTCTGGGGCCAACGTCCTGACTTTC. Translating it yields CASSLRTSGRSGANVLTF.

This clonotype showed up many times. The CDR3 nucleotides read TGTGCCAGCAGTTTTGGAAAGAACACTGAAGCTTTCTTT. It encodes CASSFGKNTEAFF. This chain links TRBV12-3 or TRBV12-4 with TRBJ1-1, with D unresolved. Deletions cut 3 bases from V and 1 base from J, with 6 bases between. The CDR3 sequence is 13 residues long.